The rows below give T cell receptor beta chains drawn from one sample of a study of T cell responses to AZD1222 COVID-19 vaccine. Sequencing was performed with immunoSEQ multiplex PCR; in TCRdb, only in-frame clones are kept and a portion is missing. The profile shows some 190,000 clones, around 92% of them singletons. The sample consisted of peripheral blood, taken on day 0 of AZD1222 vaccination. The receptors were sampled from an adult in good health. The CDR3 runs from the conserved cysteine through the conserved F or W. The D gene is left open where the match is weak. Clone size, where shown, is once, few, many, or a class for clones that have expanded.

j_gene,v_gene,abundance,d_gene,CDR3nt,CDR3aa
TRBJ1-1,TRBV18,once,-,TGTGCCAGCTCCCCTCTCCCGAATAGGGGGAACACTGAAGCTTTCTTT,CASSPLPNRGNTEAFF
TRBJ1-1,TRBV19,-,-,TGTGCCAGTAGTACGCAGGGTAACACTGAAGCTTTCTTT,CASSTQGNTEAFF
TRBJ2-2,TRBV5-1,-,-,TGCGCCAGCAGCTTAGGGGGTTCGGGGACCGGGGAGCTGTTTTTT,CASSLGGSGTGELFF
TRBJ2-5,TRBV7-2,once,-,TGTGCCAGCAGCTTAGGGGGCGCCGGGCAAGAGACCCAGTACTTC,CASSLGGAGQETQYF
TRBJ1-1,TRBV3-1/TRBV3-2,-,-,TGTGCCAGCAGCCAGACAGAGAACACTGAAGCTTTCTTT,CASSQTENTEAFF
TRBJ2-1,TRBV11-3,-,-,TGTGCCAGCAGCATTGCAGGGAATGAGCAGTTCTTC,CASSIAGNEQFF
TRBJ2-1,TRBV5-1,once,TRBD2,TGCGCCAGCAGCGCGGGGGGGCCTGTGTATGAGCAGTTCTTC,CASSAGGPVYEQFF
TRBJ2-5,TRBV5-8,-,TRBD2,TGTGCCAGCAGCCGGGGGTCCGGGACTAGCGGGCGAGAGACCCAGTACTTC,CASSRGSGTSGRETQYF
TRBJ1-1,TRBV23-1,once,-,TGCGCCAGCAGTCAATCAGAGAATGGCACTGAAGCTTTCTTT,CASSQSENGTEAFF
TRBJ1-1,TRBV21-1,-,-,TGTGCCAGCAGCGAGGGTCCGGACGGGTCGAACACTGAAGCTTTCTTT,CASSEGPDGSNTEAFF
TRBJ2-3,TRBV15,-,TRBD2,TGTGCCACCAGCAGAGAAGCGGGGGGCGCAGATACGCAGTATTTT,CATSREAGGADTQYF
TRBJ1-1,TRBV11-1,-,-,TGTGCCAGCAGTTTTCCACTCCCAATGAACACTGAAGCTTTCTTT,CASSFPLPMNTEAFF
TRBJ1-2,TRBV19,-,TRBD1,TGTGCCAGTAGTCCGGGACAGGGGGCACGGGGCTACACCTTC,CASSPGQGARGYTF
TRBJ2-5,TRBV19,-,TRBD2,TGTGCCAGTATCGGCCTAGCGGGACCCACGGGAAAGACCCAGTACTTC,CASIGLAGPTGKTQYF
TRBJ2-1,TRBV18,-,TRBD2,TGTGCCAGCTCACCTAGCGGGGGGCGGGAGCAGTTCTTC,CASSPSGGREQFF